This record looks at one TCR beta chain sequence and its context. Its antigen is still unknown. This sample was included in a study of beta chain features in type 1 diabetes. Looking at the study overall: No age, gender or cell yield differences were seen between patients and healthy donors. Notes on the study in general: Since sequencing was performed on cDNA, cells with high TCR expression could be over-represented.

From germline, CDR1 is SGHTA and CDR2 FQGNSA. Trimming removed 5 bases from V and 0 bases from J, with 13 bases in between. CDR3 length: 15 amino acids. Expressed TCRB transcripts were sequenced because the isolated RNA had all been reverse transcribed beforehand. The method was immunoSEQ multiplex PCR; TCRdb's version includes in-frame clones alone and lacks a portion of them. The sample consists of around 340,000 clones, around 8% of them appearing once. Populations isolated by sorting all had purity greater than 95%. Material for sequencing was central memory CD4+ T cells from blood. V and J are TRBV7-2 and TRBJ1-1, with a tentative D call TRBD1 (5 bases). The sequence was obtained from a woman aged 18-29 years in good health. The CDR3 is CASSHQAGLNTEAFF. CDR3 DNA: TGTGCCAGCAGCCATCAGGCAGGGTTGAACACTGAAGCTTTCTTT.